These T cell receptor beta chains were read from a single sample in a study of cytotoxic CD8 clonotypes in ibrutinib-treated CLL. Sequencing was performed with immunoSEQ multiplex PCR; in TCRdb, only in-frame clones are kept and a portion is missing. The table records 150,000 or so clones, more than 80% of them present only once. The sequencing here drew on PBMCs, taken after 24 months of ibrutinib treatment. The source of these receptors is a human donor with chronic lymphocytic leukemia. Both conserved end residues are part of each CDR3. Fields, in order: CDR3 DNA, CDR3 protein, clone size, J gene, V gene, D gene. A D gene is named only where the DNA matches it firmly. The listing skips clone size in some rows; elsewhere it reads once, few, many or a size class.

DNA: TGTGCCAGCAGCGTTACAGGGGGCGTGGGTCAGCCCCAGCATTTT
CDR3: CASSVTGGVGQPQHF
size: -
J: TRBJ1-5
V: TRBV6-1
D: TRBD1

DNA: TGTGCCAGCAGTTACCATGGGGGGGCGGTTGGCTACACCTTC
CDR3: CASSYHGGAVGYTF
size: once
J: TRBJ1-2
V: TRBV6-5
D: -

DNA: TGTGCCAGCTCTGAGGTGGGGCTCTACAATGAGCAGTTCTTC
CDR3: CASSEVGLYNEQFF
size: -
J: TRBJ2-1
V: TRBV6-5
D: -

DNA: TGTGCCAGCAGTTCCTGGATGAACACTGAAGCTTTCTTT
CDR3: CASSSWMNTEAFF
size: -
J: TRBJ1-1
V: TRBV27
D: -

DNA: TGCGCCGGCTTCGACAGGGGCGGGGGCAATCAGCCCCAGCATTTT
CDR3: CAGFDRGGGNQPQHF
size: few
J: TRBJ1-5
V: TRBV10-1
D: TRBD1

DNA: TGTGCCAGCAGCGTAATGGCTAGCGGGTTCACAGATACGCAGTATTTT
CDR3: CASSVMASGFTDTQYF
size: -
J: TRBJ2-3
V: TRBV9
D: TRBD2

DNA: TGCGCCAGCAGTGCGGGCGGGGGGAGAGATGAGCAGTTCTTC
CDR3: CASSAGGGRDEQFF
size: once
J: TRBJ2-1
V: TRBV10-1
D: TRBD2

DNA: TGTGCCAGCATAGCGGGACCAGGGAAGGATACGCAGTATTTT
CDR3: CASIAGPGKDTQYF
size: -
J: TRBJ2-3
V: TRBV2
D: TRBD2

DNA: TGTGCCAGCAGTTACTCCCGACAGATTAACTATGGCTACACCTTC
CDR3: CASSYSRQINYGYTF
size: -
J: TRBJ1-2
V: TRBV6-5
D: -

DNA: TGTGCCAGCAGAGTCGACAGGGGGTACTATGGCTACACCTTC
CDR3: CASRVDRGYYGYTF
size: -
J: TRBJ1-2
V: TRBV7-8
D: TRBD1

DNA: TGCGCCAGCAGCCCGGGACAGGGAGCGGGAACTGAAGCTTTCTTT
CDR3: CASSPGQGAGTEAFF
size: -
J: TRBJ1-1
V: TRBV5-1
D: TRBD1